Listed below are T cell receptor beta chains from one sample, sequenced in a study of shared clonotypes between healthy human individuals. The data were produced by immunoSEQ multiplex PCR, yet TCRdb's version contains in-frame clones alone and is incomplete. Of some 740,000 clones in the sample, nearly 95% were seen once. What was sequenced was naive CD8+ T cells sorted from blood. The receptor source for this set is a man aged 25-45 years in good health. The CDR3 runs from the conserved cysteine through the conserved F or W. A D gene is named only where the DNA matches it firmly. Clone sizes are given selectively: once, few, many, or a class where the clone is expanded.

J gene: TRBJ1-2
D gene: .
clone size: .
V gene: TRBV27
CDR3 protein: CASSFAGLDGYTF
CDR3 DNA: TGTGCCAGCAGTTTCGCAGGGCTAGATGGCTACACCTTC

J gene: TRBJ2-3
D gene: TRBD2
clone size: .
V gene: TRBV5-1
CDR3 protein: CASSLAARRLAVNADTQYF
CDR3 DNA: TGCGCCAGCAGCTTGGCAGCCCGAAGACTAGCGGTAAACGCAGATACGCAGTATTTT

J gene: TRBJ2-7
D gene: .
clone size: .
V gene: TRBV28
CDR3 protein: CASSLTTSEDYEQYF
CDR3 DNA: TGTGCCAGCAGTTTAACTACTTCTGAGGACTACGAGCAGTACTTC

J gene: TRBJ2-1
D gene: TRBD1
clone size: many
V gene: TRBV7-9
CDR3 protein: CASTLQGAHNEQFF
CDR3 DNA: TGTGCCAGCACCCTTCAGGGGGCGCATAATGAGCAGTTCTTC

J gene: TRBJ2-7
D gene: .
clone size: .
V gene: TRBV27
CDR3 protein: CASSLKGPWEQYF
CDR3 DNA: TGTGCCAGCAGTTTAAAAGGCCCGTGGGAGCAGTACTTC

J gene: TRBJ2-7
D gene: .
clone size: .
V gene: TRBV11-2
CDR3 protein: CASSLGSTYEQYF
CDR3 DNA: TGTGCCTCTAGTCTGGGTTCTACCTACGAGCAGTACTTC

J gene: TRBJ2-3
D gene: TRBD2
clone size: .
V gene: TRBV7-8
CDR3 protein: CASSLRLAGVRRTDTQYF
CDR3 DNA: TGTGCCAGCAGCTTAAGACTAGCGGGAGTTCGTCGGACAGATACGCAGTATTTT

J gene: TRBJ2-7
D gene: .
clone size: .
V gene: TRBV4-2
CDR3 protein: CASSLERSTPYEQYF
CDR3 DNA: TGTGCCAGCAGCCTGGAGCGGAGCACCCCCTACGAGCAGTACTTC

J gene: TRBJ2-5
D gene: TRBD1
clone size: .
V gene: TRBV27
CDR3 protein: CASSSTPTGEETQYF
CDR3 DNA: TGTGCCAGCAGTTCTACACCAACAGGGGAAGAGACCCAGTACTTC

J gene: TRBJ2-1
D gene: .
clone size: medium-sized
V gene: TRBV28
CDR3 protein: CASSSFGLDNNEQFF
CDR3 DNA: TGTGCCAGCAGTAGTTTCGGGCTAGACAACAATGAGCAGTTCTTC

J gene: TRBJ2-1
D gene: .
clone size: .
V gene: TRBV2
CDR3 protein: CATWDPREGGTNEQFF
CDR3 DNA: TGTGCAACCTGGGACCCCAGAGAAGGAGGGACAAATGAGCAGTTCTTC

J gene: TRBJ2-1
D gene: .
clone size: .
V gene: TRBV6-5
CDR3 protein: CASSIDDNEQFF
CDR3 DNA: TGTGCCAGCAGCATCGACGACAATGAGCAGTTCTTC

J gene: TRBJ2-2
D gene: .
clone size: .
V gene: TRBV27
CDR3 protein: CASSFSTASNTGELFF
CDR3 DNA: TGTGCCAGCAGTTTTTCGACAGCATCCAACACCGGGGAGCTGTTTTTT

J gene: TRBJ2-6
D gene: TRBD1
clone size: .
V gene: TRBV11-2
CDR3 protein: CASSLSLGQDNVLTF
CDR3 DNA: TGTGCCAGCAGCCTTTCGTTAGGACAGGACAACGTCCTGACTTTC

J gene: TRBJ2-3
D gene: .
clone size: .
V gene: TRBV19
CDR3 protein: CASSSPQGPDTQYF
CDR3 DNA: TGTGCCAGTTCAAGTCCCCAAGGGCCAGATACGCAGTATTTT

J gene: TRBJ1-5
D gene: .
clone size: .
V gene: TRBV7-8
CDR3 protein: CASSPDVGWAENSNQPQHF
CDR3 DNA: TGTGCCAGCAGCCCTGATGTGGGCTGGGCCGAAAATAGCAATCAGCCCCAGCATTTT

J gene: TRBJ2-7
D gene: .
clone size: .
V gene: TRBV2
CDR3 protein: CASIGQTSYEQYF
CDR3 DNA: TGTGCCAGCATAGGGCAGACCTCCTACGAGCAGTACTTC

J gene: TRBJ1-3
D gene: .
clone size: .
V gene: TRBV11-1
CDR3 protein: CASSPRRGASGNTIYF
CDR3 DNA: TGTGCCAGCAGCCCTCGCAGGGGAGCATCTGGAAACACCATATATTTT

J gene: TRBJ2-1
D gene: .
clone size: once
V gene: TRBV18
CDR3 protein: CASSPRTTVMLYNEQFF
CDR3 DNA: TGTGCCAGCTCACCGCGGACAACGGTGATGCTATACAATGAGCAGTTCTTC

J gene: TRBJ2-4
D gene: .
clone size: .
V gene: TRBV6-6
CDR3 protein: CASSYSGTGFGPIQYF
CDR3 DNA: TGTGCCAGCAGTTACTCCGGGACTGGCTTCGGTCCCATTCAGTACTTC

J gene: TRBJ2-7
D gene: .
clone size: .
V gene: TRBV30
CDR3 protein: CAWRQIRASEQYF
CDR3 DNA: TGTGCCTGGAGGCAAATCAGGGCCAGCGAGCAGTACTTC

J gene: TRBJ1-5
D gene: .
clone size: .
V gene: TRBV7-8
CDR3 protein: CASSAPGRNQPQHF
CDR3 DNA: TGTGCCAGCAGCGCCCCAGGGAGAAATCAGCCCCAGCATTTT

J gene: TRBJ2-1
D gene: .
clone size: .
V gene: TRBV5-4
CDR3 protein: CASSTPSALGNEQFF
CDR3 DNA: TGTGCCAGCAGCACACCTAGCGCACTGGGCAATGAGCAGTTCTTC

J gene: TRBJ2-7
D gene: TRBD2
clone size: .
V gene: TRBV19
CDR3 protein: CASSSGRGSYEQYF
CDR3 DNA: TGTGCCAGTAGTAGCGGGAGAGGGTCCTACGAGCAGTACTTC

J gene: TRBJ1-2
D gene: .
clone size: .
V gene: TRBV4-1
CDR3 protein: CASSQETRFGYTF
CDR3 DNA: TGCGCCAGCAGCCAAGAAACTCGGTTCGGCTACACCTTC

J gene: TRBJ2-5
D gene: .
clone size: once
V gene: TRBV5-1
CDR3 protein: CASSLRWGKTQYF
CDR3 DNA: TGCGCCAGCAGCTTGCGGTGGGGGAAGACCCAGTACTTC

J gene: TRBJ2-1
D gene: TRBD1
clone size: .
V gene: TRBV5-1
CDR3 protein: CASRGQGTSSYNEQFF
CDR3 DNA: TGCGCCAGCAGAGGACAGGGAACGAGCTCCTACAATGAGCAGTTCTTC

J gene: TRBJ2-7
D gene: .
clone size: .
V gene: TRBV2
CDR3 protein: CASSETGSSYEQYF
CDR3 DNA: TGTGCCAGCAGTGAGACAGGTAGCTCCTACGAGCAGTACTTC

J gene: TRBJ2-1
D gene: TRBD1
clone size: .
V gene: TRBV11-2
CDR3 protein: CASTLGQGRYNEQFF
CDR3 DNA: TGTGCCAGCACCCTGGGACAGGGAAGATACAATGAGCAGTTCTTC

J gene: TRBJ2-7
D gene: TRBD1
clone size: .
V gene: TRBV28
CDR3 protein: CASRSTGTGSYEQYF
CDR3 DNA: TGTGCCAGCAGGTCTACGGGGACAGGGTCGTACGAGCAGTACTTC

J gene: TRBJ2-1
D gene: TRBD2
clone size: .
V gene: TRBV5-4
CDR3 protein: CASSLLGGGISYNEQFF
CDR3 DNA: TGTGCCAGCAGCTTGCTCGGGGGGGGAATCTCCTACAATGAGCAGTTCTTC

J gene: TRBJ1-5
D gene: TRBD1
clone size: .
V gene: TRBV15
CDR3 protein: CATSRDFDRAENSNQPQHF
CDR3 DNA: TGTGCCACCAGCAGAGATTTTGACAGGGCGGAGAATAGCAATCAGCCCCAGCATTTT

J gene: TRBJ1-4
D gene: .
clone size: .
V gene: TRBV27
CDR3 protein: CASRGTGRTTGGEKLFF
CDR3 DNA: TGTGCCAGCAGGGGGACCGGTCGGACGACAGGCGGTGAAAAACTGTTTTTT

J gene: TRBJ2-7
D gene: TRBD2
clone size: few
V gene: TRBV10-1
CDR3 protein: CASSESLAEGYEQYF
CDR3 DNA: TGCGCCAGCAGTGAGTCCCTAGCGGAAGGGTACGAGCAGTACTTC

J gene: TRBJ2-1
D gene: TRBD2
clone size: .
V gene: TRBV10-2
CDR3 protein: CASSENVPGLAGDREQFF
CDR3 DNA: TGCGCCAGCAGTGAGAACGTCCCGGGACTAGCGGGAGATCGGGAGCAGTTCTTC

J gene: TRBJ2-1
D gene: TRBD2
clone size: .
V gene: TRBV7-3
CDR3 protein: CASSLTGLAGVNEQFF
CDR3 DNA: TGTGCCAGCAGCTTAACCGGACTAGCGGGAGTAAATGAGCAGTTCTTC

J gene: TRBJ2-1
D gene: .
clone size: .
V gene: TRBV7-2
CDR3 protein: CASSLTTGLNEQFF
CDR3 DNA: TGTGCCAGCAGCTTAACGACAGGATTAAATGAGCAGTTCTTC

J gene: TRBJ2-1
D gene: .
clone size: .
V gene: TRBV19
CDR3 protein: CASSIDPGRGFVDEQFF
CDR3 DNA: TGTGCCAGTAGTATAGACCCGGGACGCGGCTTTGTGGATGAGCAGTTCTTC

J gene: TRBJ2-7
D gene: .
clone size: .
V gene: TRBV29-1
CDR3 protein: CSDREMTGEQYF
CDR3 DNA: TGCAGCGACCGGGAGATGACGGGCGAGCAGTACTTC

J gene: TRBJ2-1
D gene: TRBD2
clone size: .
V gene: TRBV10-2
CDR3 protein: CASTSGSYNEQFF
CDR3 DNA: TGCGCCAGCACTAGCGGGAGCTACAATGAGCAGTTCTTC

J gene: TRBJ2-3
D gene: .
clone size: few
V gene: TRBV27
CDR3 protein: CASSFALADTQYF
CDR3 DNA: TGTGCCAGCAGTTTCGCTCTCGCAGATACGCAGTATTTT

J gene: TRBJ2-3
D gene: .
clone size: once
V gene: TRBV27
CDR3 protein: CASSFGSTDTQYF
CDR3 DNA: TGTGCCAGCAGTTTCGGTAGCACAGATACGCAGTATTTT

J gene: TRBJ2-7
D gene: .
clone size: .
V gene: TRBV7-8
CDR3 protein: CASWGSGTPRTYEQYF
CDR3 DNA: TGTGCCAGCTGGGGATCCGGGACGCCAAGAACCTACGAGCAGTACTTC

J gene: TRBJ2-1
D gene: .
clone size: once
V gene: TRBV2
CDR3 protein: CASVRGQAASYNEQFF
CDR3 DNA: TGTGCCAGCGTACGGGGGCAGGCGGCCTCCTACAATGAGCAGTTCTTC

J gene: TRBJ2-7
D gene: .
clone size: .
V gene: TRBV10-2
CDR3 protein: CASSEKGFQEDEQYF
CDR3 DNA: TGCGCCAGCAGTGAGAAGGGATTCCAAGAGGACGAGCAGTACTTC

J gene: TRBJ2-1
D gene: TRBD1
clone size: .
V gene: TRBV29-1
CDR3 protein: CSVLTGTYNEQFF
CDR3 DNA: TGCAGCGTCCTGACAGGGACCTACAATGAGCAGTTCTTC

J gene: TRBJ2-1
D gene: .
clone size: .
V gene: TRBV9
CDR3 protein: CASSVGTSSYNEQFF
CDR3 DNA: TGTGCCAGCAGCGTAGGGACAAGCTCCTACAATGAGCAGTTCTTC

J gene: TRBJ1-5
D gene: TRBD1
clone size: .
V gene: TRBV5-1
CDR3 protein: CASSITGQGNQPQHF
CDR3 DNA: TGCGCCAGCAGCATCACGGGACAGGGCAATCAGCCCCAGCATTTT

J gene: TRBJ2-3
D gene: TRBD1
clone size: .
V gene: TRBV27
CDR3 protein: CASALQVGTGGTDTQYF
CDR3 DNA: TGTGCCAGCGCTCTGCAAGTGGGGACAGGGGGCACAGATACGCAGTATTTT